This T cell receptor beta chain was sequenced during a study of T cells in women clearing cervical HPV infection. Across the study: Case blood was drawn a median approximately 21 weeks after lesion detection. HLA type could not be excluded as a confounder. General study results and limits: T-cell numbers per sample were unknown and may explain richness differences.

Clones were sequenced by immunoSEQ multiplex PCR, and TCRdb holds only the in-frame ones, with some missing. This repertoire includes tens of thousands of clones. With regard to this clone: Antigen specificity is unknown.

Sequencing was performed on blood buffy coat. The sequence came from a woman aged 18-69 years with a cervical HPV16 infection that either progressed to CIN3+ or cleared (not recorded which).

Incomplete CDR3 DNA: TGTGCCAGCAGCTTAGTCCAAGCTTATGGC. It codes for CASSLVQAYG. In full, the CDR3 is CASSLVQAYGYTF. The J gene is TRBJ1-2, the V gene TRBV7-2; D is unclear. The sequence runs out 3 residues before the end of the CDR3; the remainder is reconstructed from the germline J gene. Trimming took 1 base from V and 5 from J, leaving 8 bases between them. Germline V gene sequence: CDR1 SGHTA, CDR2 FQGNSA. CDR3 length: 13 amino acids.